The TCR beta chain under discussion was sequenced for a study of HIV-infected children after antiretroviral therapy interruption. This CDR3 comprises 14 residues. Trimming cost V 4 bases and J 3 bases, with 10 bases left between them. Per germline, CDR1 WNHNN and CDR2 SYGVQD (reference sequence). As to treatment: PENTA 11 planned treatment interruption arm or continuous ART arm. The table lists this clonotype with many counts. RNA-based 3' RACE libraries used unique molecular identifiers. MiXCR, run by TCRdb on the 3' RACE reads, gives a single entry per CDR3 protein. The sample yields 90,000 or so distinct CDR3 sequences, around 6.9% seen once.

The TCR originated in a pool of human donors with HIV. The chain couples TRBV10-1 to TRBJ2-1, with unresolved D. The input for sequencing was CD45RA+ CD4+ T cells from PBMCs, pooled from several time points, taken from a donor given antiretroviral therapy, either interrupted or continuous. Subset defined: naive CD4+ CD45RA+ CD45RO- T cells. The CDR3: CASSVLLFYNEQFF. CDR3 nucleotide sequence: TGCGCCAGCAGTGTACTACTATTCTACAATGAGCAGTTCTTC.